The 14 T cell receptor beta chains below were found in one sample sequenced in a study of regulatory T cells in long-lasting Graves disease. Libraries of TCR beta came from iRepertoire HTBI primers plus Arm-PCR of CDR3 regions. TCRdb itself ran the multiplex PCR reads through MiXCR, one entry per CDR3 protein. This table holds around 480,000 distinct CDR3 sequences, roughly 15% found once. The sample's time point: newly diagnosed GD, antithyroid drugs for less than 3 months. The TCR library used RNA extracted from PBMCs. These sequences were also reported in another study, on T cells in Graves' hyperthyroidism and ophthalmopathy.

Material: peripheral blood mononuclear cells (PBMCs), obtained at new diagnosis, from a patient treated with antithyroid drugs. The receptors were gathered from a woman aged 40 to 65 with Graves disease.

This clonotype appeared many times. V is TRBV10-1 and J is TRBJ2-5; no clear D. Germline CDR1 reads WNHNN; CDR2 reads SYGVQD (reference sequence). Trimming stripped 9 bases from V and 0 bases from J, with 11 bases between. The CDR3 loop spans 13 amino acids. The CDR3 coding sequence is TGCGCCAGTGCAAGCGCAGACCAAGAGACCCAGTACTTC. Amino acid sequence: CASASADQETQYF.

CDR3 bases: TGCAGTGCCCAAGGGGGGCAGGGTGGCCCCTACGAGCAGTACTTC. Protein sequence: CSAQGGQGGPYEQYF. The V call is TRBV20-1, the J call TRBJ2-7, with D perhaps assigned TRBD1 or TRBD2 (6 bases each). Germline V gives CDR1 DFQATT, CDR2 SNEGSKA (reference sequence). This CDR3 is built from 15 residues. Between the trimmed V and J ends, which lost 6 bases and 2 bases, there was a span of 20 bases.

Many counts were recorded for this clonotype. V is TRBV5-1 and J is TRBJ2-3; 8 positions match TRBD1. The CDR3 loop spans 15 amino acids. In germline, CDR1 is SGHRS, CDR2 YFSETQ. V was pared by 4 bases and J by 3 bases, with 7 bases of the junction left unmatched. The CDR3 region is CASSPSDRETDTQYF. CDR3 nucleotides: TGCGCCAGCAGCCCATCGGACAGGGAAACAGATACGCAGTATTTT.

This rearrangement joins TRBV20-1 to TRBJ1-1, with 7 bases identical to TRBD1. This CDR3 has 16 amino acids. Germline values: CDR1 DFQATT, CDR2 SNEGSKA (reference sequence). V lost 6 bases, J lost 4 bases, and 17 bases stayed unmatched. The CDR3 loop is CSAHYRGGGGSTEAFF. DNA for the CDR3: TGCAGTGCCCATTACAGGGGAGGGGGTGGATCCACTGAAGCTTTCTTT.

V and J are TRBV25-1 and TRBJ1-1, with D uncertain. The CDR3 has 13 amino acids. Germline loops: CDR1 MGHDK, CDR2 SYGVNS. Trimming left V 8 bases short and J 0 bases short, with 10 bases between. CDR3 sequence: CASRMLMNTEAFF. CDR3 nucleotide sequence: TGTGCCAGCCGGATGCTCATGAACACTGAAGCTTTCTTT.

Points on this clonotype: A single base separates this from a much larger clone, so it may be a read error. No conserved phenylalanine or tryptophan is present at the end of the CDR3, so a read error is the likely explanation. The J gene is TRBJ1-2, the V gene TRBV20-1, with 7 bases that match TRBD1. The CDR3 runs to 13 residues. Germline CDR1 is DFQATT and CDR2 is SNEGSKA (reference sequence). V lost 5 bases and J lost 1; bases outside the gene matches: 4. CDR3 DNA: TGCAGTGCTTCCGGGACAGATAACTATGGCTACACCTCC. As protein: CSASGTDNYGYTS.

The chain has TRBV5-5 and TRBJ2-7; 8 bases fit TRBD1. The CDR3 spans 14 residues. The germline CDR1 and CDR2 sequences are SGHKS and YYEKEE (reference sequence). V was clipped by 5 bases and J by 5 bases; unmatched bases: 9. For the CDR3, the DNA is TGTGCCAGCAGACCGGACAGGGATACCCACGAGCAGTACTTC. Translated: CASRPDRDTHEQYF.

V is TRBV28 and J is TRBJ2-1, with TRBD2 matching over 9 bases. This CDR3 is 14 amino acids long. Germline V gives CDR1 MDHEN, CDR2 SYDVKM. V shed 8 bases and J 4 bases; nucleotides not matched to a gene: 6. This chain's CDR3 is CASYPSGVYNEQFF. The CDR3 region has the DNA TGTGCCAGCTATCCTAGCGGGGTTTACAATGAGCAGTTCTTC.

This clonotype came up many times. V is TRBV11-2 and J is TRBJ1-1, with D maybe TRBD1 (5 bases). Germline CDR1 reads SGHAT; CDR2 reads FQNNGV. This CDR3 spans 15 amino acids. V was clipped by 5 bases and J by 2 bases, with 15 bases between them. Here the CDR3 reads CASSNPRGANTEAFF. CDR3 in DNA: TGTGCCAGCAGCAACCCCCGGGGCGCTAACACTGAAGCTTTCTTT.

Regarding this clonotype: A junction end diverges from the germline sequence, so it may reflect a read error. The rearrangement joins TRBV20-1 to TRBJ2-7; TRBD2 matches 10 bases. CDR1 is DFQATT, CDR2 SNEGSKA, per germline (reference sequence). The CDR3 loop spans 14 amino acids. The CDR3 here is CSAGSGGPKGEQHF. In DNA, the CDR3 is TGCAGTGCCGGTAGCGGGGGGCCCAAGGGCGAGCAGCACTTC.

The chain recombines TRBV19 with TRBJ2-2; D gene unclear. V lost 4 bases and J 7 bases, leaving 16 bases between the germline ends. CDR1 is LNHDA, CDR2 SQIVND, per germline (reference sequence). The CDR3 totals 15 residues. The CDR3 DNA reads as TGTGCCAGTAGTAAATTAGGTGGTTTTGGCGGGGAGCTGTTTTTT. Residues: CASSKLGGFGGELFF.

Ten or more counts support this clonotype. This chain links TRBV11-2 with TRBJ2-7; maybe TRBD2 (7 bases). The CDR3 is made up of 14 amino acids. With 0 bases removed from V and 4 bases from J, the gap between germline ends came to 10 bases. The germline V gene has CDR1 SGHAT and CDR2 FQNNGV. The CDR3 DNA follows: TGTGCCAGCAGCTTAGACAGGGGAGGGTACGAGCAGTACTTC. Translating gives CASSLDRGGYEQYF.

This clonotype came up a few times. The gene calls are TRBV12-3 or TRBV12-4 and TRBJ2-7, with a tentative D call TRBD2 (6 bases). With 5 bases removed from V and 6 bases from J, the gap between germline ends came to 20 bases. This CDR3 is 15 amino acids long. The CDR3 loop reads CASSGGGGNRFEQYF. Written as DNA, the CDR3 is TGTGCCAGCAGTGGGGGAGGTGGGAACCGCTTCGAGCAGTACTTC.

The table lists this clonotype with a few counts. The genes are TRBV4-2 and TRBJ2-1; D not resolved. Germline V lookup: CDR1 LGHNA, CDR2 YNFKEQ. This CDR3 has 16 residues. Trimming took 1 base from V and 9 from J, leaving 19 bases between them. CDR3 residues: CASSQGVGGVASEQFF. CDR3 sequence (DNA): TGTGCCAGCAGCCAAGGAGTAGGTGGGGTTGCGAGTGAGCAGTTCTTC.